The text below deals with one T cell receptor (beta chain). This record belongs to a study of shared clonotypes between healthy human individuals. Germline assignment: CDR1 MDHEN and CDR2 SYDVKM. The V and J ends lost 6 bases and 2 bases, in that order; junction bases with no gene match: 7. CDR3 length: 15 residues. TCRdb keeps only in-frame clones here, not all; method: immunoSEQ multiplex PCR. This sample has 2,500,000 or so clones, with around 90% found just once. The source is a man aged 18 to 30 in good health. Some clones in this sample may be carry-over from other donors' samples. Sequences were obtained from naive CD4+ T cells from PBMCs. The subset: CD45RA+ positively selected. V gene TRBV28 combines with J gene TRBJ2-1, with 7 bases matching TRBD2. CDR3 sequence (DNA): TGTGCCAGCAGGGGAGGGGCGGATCCCTACAATGAGCAGTTCTTC. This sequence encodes CASRGGADPYNEQFF.